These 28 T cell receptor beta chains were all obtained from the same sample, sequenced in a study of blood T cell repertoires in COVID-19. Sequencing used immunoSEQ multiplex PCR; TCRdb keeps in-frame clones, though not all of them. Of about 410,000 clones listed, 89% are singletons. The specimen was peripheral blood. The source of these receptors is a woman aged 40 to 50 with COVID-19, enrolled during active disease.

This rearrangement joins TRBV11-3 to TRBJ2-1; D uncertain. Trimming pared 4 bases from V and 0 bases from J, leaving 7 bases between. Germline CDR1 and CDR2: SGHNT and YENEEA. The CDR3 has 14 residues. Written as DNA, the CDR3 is TGTGCCAGCAGCTCGTCCCGCTCCTACAATGAGCAGTTCTTC. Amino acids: CASSSSRSYNEQFF.

The CDR3 DNA sequence: TGTGCCAGCAGTTTGGTGTCCAGGGCTGGCTATGGCTACACCTTC. This gives the protein CASSLVSRAGYGYTF. The chain is built from TRBV28 and TRBJ1-2; the D gene is possibly TRBD1 (5 bases). Germline CDR1 MDHEN, CDR2 SYDVKM. This CDR3 is built from 15 residues. V lost 3 bases, J lost 4 bases, and 15 bases lay in between.

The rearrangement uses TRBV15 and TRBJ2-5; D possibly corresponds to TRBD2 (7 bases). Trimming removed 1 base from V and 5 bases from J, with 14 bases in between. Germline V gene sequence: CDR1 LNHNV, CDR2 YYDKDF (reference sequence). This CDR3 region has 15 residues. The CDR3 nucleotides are TGTGCCACCAGCAGAGTTGCGGGGGCCCGGGAGACCCAGTACTTC. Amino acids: CATSRVAGARETQYF. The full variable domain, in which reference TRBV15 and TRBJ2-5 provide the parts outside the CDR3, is DAMVIQNPRYQVTQFGKPVTLSCSQTLNHNVMYWYQQKSSQAPKLLFHYYDKDFNNEADTPDNFQSRRPNTSFCFLDIRSPGLGDTAMYLCATSRVAGARETQYFGPGTRLLVL.

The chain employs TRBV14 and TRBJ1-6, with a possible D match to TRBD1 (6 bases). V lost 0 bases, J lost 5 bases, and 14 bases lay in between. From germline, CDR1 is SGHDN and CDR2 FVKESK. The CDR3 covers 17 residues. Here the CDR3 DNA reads TGTGCCAGCAGCCAAGAACGGGTCTACAGGGATAATTCACCCCTCCACTTT. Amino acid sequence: CASSQERVYRDNSPLHF.

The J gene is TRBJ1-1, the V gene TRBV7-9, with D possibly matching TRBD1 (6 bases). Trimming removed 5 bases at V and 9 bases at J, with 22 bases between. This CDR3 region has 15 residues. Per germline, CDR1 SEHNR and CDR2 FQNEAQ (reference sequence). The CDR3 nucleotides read TGTGCCAGCAGCCAACTAACAGGGAAAGGGCTTCAAGCTTTCTTT. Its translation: CASSQLTGKGLQAFF.

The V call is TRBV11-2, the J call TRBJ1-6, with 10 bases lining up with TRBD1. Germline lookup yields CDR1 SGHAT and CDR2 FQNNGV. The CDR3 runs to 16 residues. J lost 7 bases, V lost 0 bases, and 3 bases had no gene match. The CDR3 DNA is TGTGCCAGCAGCTTAGACCGGGACAGGGGCAATTCACCCCTCCACTTT. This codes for CASSLDRDRGNSPLHF.

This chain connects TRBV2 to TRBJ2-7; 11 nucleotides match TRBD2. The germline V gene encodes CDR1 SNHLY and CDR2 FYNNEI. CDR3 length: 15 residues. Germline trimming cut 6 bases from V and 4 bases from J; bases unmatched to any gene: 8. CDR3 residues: CASRALSGRVYEQYF. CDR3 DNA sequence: TGTGCCAGCAGGGCCCTTAGCGGGAGGGTGTACGAGCAGTACTTC.

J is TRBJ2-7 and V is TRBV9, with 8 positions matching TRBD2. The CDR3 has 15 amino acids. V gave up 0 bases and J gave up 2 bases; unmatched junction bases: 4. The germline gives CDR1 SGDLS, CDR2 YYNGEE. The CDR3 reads CASSVGERGTYEQYF. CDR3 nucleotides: TGTGCCAGCAGCGTAGGGGAGCGGGGGACCTACGAGCAGTACTTC.

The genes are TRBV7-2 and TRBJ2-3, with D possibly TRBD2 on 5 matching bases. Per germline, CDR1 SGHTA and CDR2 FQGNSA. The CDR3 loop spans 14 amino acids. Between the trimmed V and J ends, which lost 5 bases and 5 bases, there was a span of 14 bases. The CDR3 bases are TGTGCCAGCAGCCGCGAGCTAGCCAGAGATACGCAGTATTTT. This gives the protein CASSRELARDTQYF.

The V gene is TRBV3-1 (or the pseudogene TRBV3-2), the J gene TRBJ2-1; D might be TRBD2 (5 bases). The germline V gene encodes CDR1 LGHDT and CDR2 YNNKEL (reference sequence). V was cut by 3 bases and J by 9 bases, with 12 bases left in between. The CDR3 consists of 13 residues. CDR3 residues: CASSQAIGGEQFF. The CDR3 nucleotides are TGTGCCAGCAGCCAGGCGATAGGAGGTGAGCAGTTCTTC.

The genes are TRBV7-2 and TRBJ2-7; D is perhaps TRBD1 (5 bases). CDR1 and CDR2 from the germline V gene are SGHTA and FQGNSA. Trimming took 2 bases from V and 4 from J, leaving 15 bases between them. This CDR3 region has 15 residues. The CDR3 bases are TGTGCCAGCAGCTTATCCGCAGGGCCGGCATACGAGCAGTACTTC. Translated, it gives CASSLSAGPAYEQYF.

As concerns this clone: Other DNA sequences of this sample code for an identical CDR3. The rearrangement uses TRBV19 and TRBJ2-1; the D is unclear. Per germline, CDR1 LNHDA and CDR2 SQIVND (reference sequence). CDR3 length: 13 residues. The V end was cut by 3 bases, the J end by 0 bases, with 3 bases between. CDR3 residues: CASSISSYNEQFF. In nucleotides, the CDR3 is TGTGCCAGTAGTATCAGCTCCTACAATGAGCAGTTCTTC.

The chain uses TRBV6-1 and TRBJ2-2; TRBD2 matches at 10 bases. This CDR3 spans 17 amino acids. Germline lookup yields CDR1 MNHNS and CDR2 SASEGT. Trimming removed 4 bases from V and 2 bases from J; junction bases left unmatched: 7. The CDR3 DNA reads TGTGCCAGCAGTGCTTTTACTAGCGGGACCAACACCGGGGAGCTGTTTTTT. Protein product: CASSAFTSGTNTGELFF.

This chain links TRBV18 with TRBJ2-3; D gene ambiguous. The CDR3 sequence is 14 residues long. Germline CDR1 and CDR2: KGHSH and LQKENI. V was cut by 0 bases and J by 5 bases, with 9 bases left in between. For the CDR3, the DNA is TGTGCCAGCTCACCACCGGTTTCTAGAGATACGCAGTATTTT. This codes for CASSPPVSRDTQYF.

CDR3 loop: CASSLQNSGQETQYF. DNA of the CDR3: TGTGCCAGCAGCCTCCAAAATTCGGGCCAAGAGACCCAGTACTTC. V is TRBV9 and J is TRBJ2-5; D unclear. The germline V gene encodes CDR1 SGDLS and CDR2 YYNGEE. The germline V and J ends were trimmed by 4 bases and 1 base, with 14 bases remaining between them. This CDR3 contains 15 residues.

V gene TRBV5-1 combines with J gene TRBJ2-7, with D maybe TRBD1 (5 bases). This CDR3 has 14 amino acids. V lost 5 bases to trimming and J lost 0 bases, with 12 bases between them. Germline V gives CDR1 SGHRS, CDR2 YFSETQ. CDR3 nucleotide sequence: TGCGCCAGCAGTCGGACATCTAGCTCCTACGAGCAGTACTTC. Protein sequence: CASSRTSSSYEQYF.

The chain's CDR3 is CASSYQGPSGNTIYF. Written as DNA, the CDR3 is TGTGCCAGCAGCTATCAGGGGCCCTCTGGAAACACCATATATTTT. The chain uses TRBV6-6 and TRBJ1-3, with D perhaps matching TRBD1 (6 bases). CDR1 MNHNY and CDR2 SVGAGI come from the germline V gene (reference sequence). Trimming left V 6 bases short and J 0 bases short, with 12 bases between. The CDR3 has 15 residues.

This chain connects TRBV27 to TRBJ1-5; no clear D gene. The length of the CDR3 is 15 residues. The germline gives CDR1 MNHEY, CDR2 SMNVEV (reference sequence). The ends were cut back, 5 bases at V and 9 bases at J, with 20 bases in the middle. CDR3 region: CASSQNPLPGWPQHF. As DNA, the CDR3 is TGTGCCAGCAGTCAAAACCCCCTACCCGGGTGGCCCCAGCATTTT.

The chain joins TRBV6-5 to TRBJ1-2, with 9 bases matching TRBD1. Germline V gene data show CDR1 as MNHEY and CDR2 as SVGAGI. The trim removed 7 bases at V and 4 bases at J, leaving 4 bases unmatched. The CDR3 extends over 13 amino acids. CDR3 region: CASITGGIYGYTF. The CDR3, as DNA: TGTGCCAGCATCACAGGGGGCATCTATGGCTACACCTTC.

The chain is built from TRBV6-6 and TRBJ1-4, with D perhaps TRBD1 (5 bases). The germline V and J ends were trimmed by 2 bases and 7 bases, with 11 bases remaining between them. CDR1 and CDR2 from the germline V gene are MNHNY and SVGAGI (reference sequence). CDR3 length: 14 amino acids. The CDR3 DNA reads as TGTGCCAGCAGTTACCCTAGACAGACTGAAAAACTGTTTTTT. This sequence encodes CASSYPRQTEKLFF.

The CDR3 here is CASSLDRDRGWPAGYTF. The CDR3 coding sequence is TGTGCCAGCAGCTTAGACCGGGACAGGGGTTGGCCTGCTGGCTACACCTTC. The rearrangement uses TRBV7-2 and TRBJ1-2; 10 nucleotides align to TRBD1. Trimming cost V 1 base and J 7 bases; bases outside gene matches: 12. Germline V CDR1 and CDR2: SGHTA, FQGNSA. The CDR3 covers 17 residues.

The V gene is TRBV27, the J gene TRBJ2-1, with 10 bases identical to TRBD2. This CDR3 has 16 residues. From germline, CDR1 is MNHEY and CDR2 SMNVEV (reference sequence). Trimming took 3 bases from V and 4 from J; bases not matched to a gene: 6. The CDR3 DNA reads TGTGCCAGCAGTTTCTTACTAGCGGGATTATACAATGAGCAGTTCTTC. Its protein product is CASSFLLAGLYNEQFF.

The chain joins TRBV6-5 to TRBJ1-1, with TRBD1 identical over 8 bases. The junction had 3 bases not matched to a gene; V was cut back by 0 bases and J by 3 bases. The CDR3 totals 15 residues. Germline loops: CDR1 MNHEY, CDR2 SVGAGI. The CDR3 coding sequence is TGTGCCAGCAGTTACTCGATCAGGGGGCACACTGAAGCTTTCTTT. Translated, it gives CASSYSIRGHTEAFF.

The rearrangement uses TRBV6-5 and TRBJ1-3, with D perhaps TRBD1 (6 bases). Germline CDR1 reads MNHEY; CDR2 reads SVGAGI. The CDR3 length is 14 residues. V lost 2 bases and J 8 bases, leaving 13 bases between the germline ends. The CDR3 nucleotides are TGTGCCAGCAGTTACGCCCAGGGGAAGCACACCATATATTTT. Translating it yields CASSYAQGKHTIYF.

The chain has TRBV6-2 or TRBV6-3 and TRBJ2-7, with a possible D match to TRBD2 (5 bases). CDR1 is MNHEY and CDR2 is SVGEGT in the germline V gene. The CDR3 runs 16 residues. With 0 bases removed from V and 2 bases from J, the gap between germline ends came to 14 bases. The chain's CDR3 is CASSYSTTTGAYEQYF. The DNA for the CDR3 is TGTGCCAGCAGTTACTCGACGACTACCGGGGCCTACGAGCAGTACTTC.

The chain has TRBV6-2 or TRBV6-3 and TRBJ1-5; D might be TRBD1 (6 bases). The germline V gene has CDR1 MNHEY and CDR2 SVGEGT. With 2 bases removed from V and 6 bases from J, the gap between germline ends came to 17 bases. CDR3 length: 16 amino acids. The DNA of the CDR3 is TGTGCCAGCAGTTACCGCTACAGGGCGCGAAGTCAGCCCCAGCATTTT. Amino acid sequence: CASSYRYRARSQPQHF.

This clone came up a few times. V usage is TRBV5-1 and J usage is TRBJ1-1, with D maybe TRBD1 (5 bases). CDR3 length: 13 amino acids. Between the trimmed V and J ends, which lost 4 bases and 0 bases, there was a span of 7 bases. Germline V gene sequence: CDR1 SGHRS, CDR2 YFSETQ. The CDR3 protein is CASSTTVNTEAFF. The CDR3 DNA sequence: TGCGCCAGCAGCACGACAGTGAACACTGAAGCTTTCTTT.

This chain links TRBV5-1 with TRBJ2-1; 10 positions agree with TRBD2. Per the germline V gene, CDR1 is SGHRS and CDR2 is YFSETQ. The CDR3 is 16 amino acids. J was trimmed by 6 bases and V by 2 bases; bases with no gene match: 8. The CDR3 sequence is CASSFGLAEGFNEQFF. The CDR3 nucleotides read TGCGCCAGCAGCTTCGGACTAGCGGAGGGGTTCAATGAGCAGTTCTTC.